The rows below give T cell receptor beta chains drawn from one sample of a study of Graves' ophthalmopathy and Graves' hyperthyroidism. In TCRdb, the multiplex PCR reads were re-called with MiXCR into one record per CDR3 protein. The sample has 580,000 or so distinct CDR3 sequences; roughly 39% are singletons. The sample consisted of peripheral blood or thyroid tissue (not recorded which). The receptors derive from an adult man with Graves' hyperthyroidism. Each CDR3 is given with its conserved first and last residue. Expanded clones are given a class, and other clones once, few, many or no size at all.

clone size: many
J gene: TRBJ2-5
V gene: TRBV20-1
CDR3 protein: CSARDPGTGQETQYF

clone size: many
J gene: TRBJ1-1
V gene: TRBV9
CDR3 protein: CASSVGTGTEAFF

clone size: many
J gene: TRBJ2-7
V gene: TRBV5-8
CDR3 protein: CASSFILGGWQYF

clone size: few
J gene: TRBJ1-4
V gene: TRBV6-5
CDR3 protein: CASSYSGGSTNEKLFF

clone size: few
J gene: TRBJ2-5
V gene: TRBV7-2
CDR3 protein: CAPGQRLEETQYF

clone size: many
J gene: TRBJ1-5
V gene: TRBV15
CDR3 protein: CATSPHWGGGQPQHF

clone size: NA
J gene: TRBJ2-2
V gene: TRBV5-1
CDR3 protein: CASSPGLAVPQNTGELFF

clone size: NA
J gene: TRBJ1-5
V gene: TRBV2
CDR3 protein: CASSTHGRETQHF

clone size: many
J gene: TRBJ1-5
V gene: TRBV6-5
CDR3 protein: CASSYSGGDNQPQHF

clone size: NA
J gene: TRBJ2-7
V gene: TRBV6-6
CDR3 protein: CASSYATGGPGTKQYF

clone size: NA
J gene: TRBJ2-5
V gene: TRBV9
CDR3 protein: CASSVDGIQETQYF

clone size: NA
J gene: TRBJ2-7
V gene: TRBV20-1
CDR3 protein: CSALPVLSGYEQYF

clone size: few
J gene: TRBJ2-2
V gene: TRBV2
CDR3 protein: CASSDKDLAGELFF

clone size: NA
J gene: TRBJ1-5
V gene: TRBV6-5
CDR3 protein: CASSDQGLNQPQHF

clone size: NA
J gene: NA
V gene: TRBV10-3
CDR3 protein: CAISVGLAGDHNGQFF

clone size: many
J gene: TRBJ1-2
V gene: TRBV29-1
CDR3 protein: CSVPTESNYGYTF

clone size: NA
J gene: TRBJ1-3
V gene: TRBV2
CDR3 protein: CASSEAVQDRGYSGNTIYF

clone size: many
J gene: TRBJ1-1
V gene: TRBV9
CDR3 protein: CASSVPPAFF

clone size: NA
J gene: TRBJ2-5
V gene: TRBV6-5
CDR3 protein: CASSMTGTSGQETQYF